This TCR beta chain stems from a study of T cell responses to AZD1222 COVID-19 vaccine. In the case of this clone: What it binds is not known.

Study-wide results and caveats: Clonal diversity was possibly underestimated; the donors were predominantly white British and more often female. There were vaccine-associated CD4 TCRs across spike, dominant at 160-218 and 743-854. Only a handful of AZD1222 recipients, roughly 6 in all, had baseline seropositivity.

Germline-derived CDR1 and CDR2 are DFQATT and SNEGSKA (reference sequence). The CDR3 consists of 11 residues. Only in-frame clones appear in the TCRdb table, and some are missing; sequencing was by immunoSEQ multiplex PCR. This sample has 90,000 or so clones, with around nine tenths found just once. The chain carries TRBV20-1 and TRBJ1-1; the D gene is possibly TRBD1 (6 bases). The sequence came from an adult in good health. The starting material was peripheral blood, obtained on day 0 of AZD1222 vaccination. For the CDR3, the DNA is TGCACCGGAGGGGGGACGGAGGAAGCTTTCTTT. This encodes CTGGGTEEAFF.